In its sample, the clone carrying this T cell receptor beta chain was seen many times. The record originates from a study of human T cells and chemical hapten exposure. The time point denotes: patch test 2, 6 weeks after DPC sensitization. Treatment defined: therapeutic diphenylcyclopropenone sensitization with weekly scalp DPC. TCRdb reprocessed the RACE reads via MiXCR and lists one record per CDR3 protein. Of 89,000 or so distinct CDR3 sequences listed, less than 8.5% were seen once; the top ten hold under 1.5%. The sequenced sample was whole blood, obtained in connection with sensitization to the hapten diphenylcyclopropenone (DPC). The clonotype comes from a young woman with alopecia areata. Some clones in this sample may be carry-over from other donors' samples.

The CDR3 DNA sequence: TGTGCCAGCAGCATCCGGGACAGCAATCAGCCCCAGCATTTT. It yields the protein CASSIRDSNQPQHF. The chain combines TRBV5-6 with TRBJ1-5, with D possibly matching TRBD1 (5 bases). The germline gives CDR1 SGHDT, CDR2 YYEEEE. Trimming stripped 4 bases from V and 1 base from J, with 9 bases between. The CDR3 is 14 residues long.